Included here is one T cell receptor beta chain sequence, with context. Looked up from germline, CDR1 is MNHEY and CDR2 is SVGEGT. This CDR3 spans 18 amino acids. V gave up 6 bases and J gave up 0 bases, with 21 bases separating them. TCRdb's copy holds only in-frame clones and misses some; the assay was immunoSEQ multiplex PCR. Of some 200,000 clones in the sample, 86% are singletons; the top ten hold 5.9%. This record comes from a study of blood T cell repertoires in COVID-19. Sequenced input: peripheral blood. The rearrangement links TRBV6-2 or TRBV6-3 to TRBJ1-5; a weak D match, TRBD1 (6 bases). The receptor was derived from an elderly man with acute or convalescent COVID-19. This CDR3 reads CASSPRVGQSYSNQPQHF. CDR3 coding DNA: TGTGCCAGCAGCCCTAGAGTCGGACAGAGCTATAGCAATCAGCCCCAGCATTTT.